Here is one T cell receptor (beta chain) with its context. The target antigen is unknown. This entry comes from a study of T cell responses to AZD1222 COVID-19 vaccine. Whole-study results and caveats: Most donors were white British and more were female, and clonal diversity was possibly underestimated.

The assay was immunoSEQ multiplex PCR, and TCRdb's table has in-frame clones only and misses some. This sample has approximately 80,000 clones, with roughly 88% found just once. The CDR3 is 13 amino acids. V lost 6 bases to trimming and J lost 2 bases, with 11 bases between them. Second-dose groups at about 4 or about 12 weeks were pooled. The specimen comprised peripheral blood, sampled 28 days after the second AZD1222 dose. This sequence joins TRBV12-3 or TRBV12-4 and TRBJ2-7; maybe TRBD2 (5 bases). This clonotype was sampled from an adult who received the AZD1222 COVID-19 vaccine. The CDR3 protein is CASSGAGTYEQYF. The CDR3 nucleotides are TGTGCCAGCAGCGGTGCCGGGACCTACGAGCAGTACTTC.